This record looks at one T cell receptor beta chain sequence and its context. What it binds is unknown. CDR1 and CDR2 from the germline V gene are MNHNY and SVGAGI (reference sequence). The V gene end was trimmed by 7 bases and the J gene end by 1 base; junction bases not matched to a gene: 10. The CDR3 runs 16 residues. The data originate from a study of STAT5B mutations in CD4+ large granular lymphocyte leukemia. General study findings and limits: Without HLA matching, higher CD4+ than CD8+ T-LGLL clonality could reflect small sample size. TRBV06-family usage was enriched in top patient clones (8/27) versus controls (2/35). About a quarter of private leukemic clonotypes occurred rarely in other patients' non-leukemic repertoires.

Produced via immunoSEQ multiplex PCR; TCRdb's table is partial and in-frame only. The sample holds about 20,000 clones, about four fifths seen once. The chain joins TRBV6-6 to TRBJ2-7; 10 positions agree with TRBD2. The receptor's source is a human donor in good health. Sequencing used CD4+ T cells from blood buffy coats. DNA for the CDR3: TGTGCCAGCAACACGGGTGGTAGCGGGAGGTCCTACGAGCAGTACTTC. Its protein product is CASNTGGSGRSYEQYF.